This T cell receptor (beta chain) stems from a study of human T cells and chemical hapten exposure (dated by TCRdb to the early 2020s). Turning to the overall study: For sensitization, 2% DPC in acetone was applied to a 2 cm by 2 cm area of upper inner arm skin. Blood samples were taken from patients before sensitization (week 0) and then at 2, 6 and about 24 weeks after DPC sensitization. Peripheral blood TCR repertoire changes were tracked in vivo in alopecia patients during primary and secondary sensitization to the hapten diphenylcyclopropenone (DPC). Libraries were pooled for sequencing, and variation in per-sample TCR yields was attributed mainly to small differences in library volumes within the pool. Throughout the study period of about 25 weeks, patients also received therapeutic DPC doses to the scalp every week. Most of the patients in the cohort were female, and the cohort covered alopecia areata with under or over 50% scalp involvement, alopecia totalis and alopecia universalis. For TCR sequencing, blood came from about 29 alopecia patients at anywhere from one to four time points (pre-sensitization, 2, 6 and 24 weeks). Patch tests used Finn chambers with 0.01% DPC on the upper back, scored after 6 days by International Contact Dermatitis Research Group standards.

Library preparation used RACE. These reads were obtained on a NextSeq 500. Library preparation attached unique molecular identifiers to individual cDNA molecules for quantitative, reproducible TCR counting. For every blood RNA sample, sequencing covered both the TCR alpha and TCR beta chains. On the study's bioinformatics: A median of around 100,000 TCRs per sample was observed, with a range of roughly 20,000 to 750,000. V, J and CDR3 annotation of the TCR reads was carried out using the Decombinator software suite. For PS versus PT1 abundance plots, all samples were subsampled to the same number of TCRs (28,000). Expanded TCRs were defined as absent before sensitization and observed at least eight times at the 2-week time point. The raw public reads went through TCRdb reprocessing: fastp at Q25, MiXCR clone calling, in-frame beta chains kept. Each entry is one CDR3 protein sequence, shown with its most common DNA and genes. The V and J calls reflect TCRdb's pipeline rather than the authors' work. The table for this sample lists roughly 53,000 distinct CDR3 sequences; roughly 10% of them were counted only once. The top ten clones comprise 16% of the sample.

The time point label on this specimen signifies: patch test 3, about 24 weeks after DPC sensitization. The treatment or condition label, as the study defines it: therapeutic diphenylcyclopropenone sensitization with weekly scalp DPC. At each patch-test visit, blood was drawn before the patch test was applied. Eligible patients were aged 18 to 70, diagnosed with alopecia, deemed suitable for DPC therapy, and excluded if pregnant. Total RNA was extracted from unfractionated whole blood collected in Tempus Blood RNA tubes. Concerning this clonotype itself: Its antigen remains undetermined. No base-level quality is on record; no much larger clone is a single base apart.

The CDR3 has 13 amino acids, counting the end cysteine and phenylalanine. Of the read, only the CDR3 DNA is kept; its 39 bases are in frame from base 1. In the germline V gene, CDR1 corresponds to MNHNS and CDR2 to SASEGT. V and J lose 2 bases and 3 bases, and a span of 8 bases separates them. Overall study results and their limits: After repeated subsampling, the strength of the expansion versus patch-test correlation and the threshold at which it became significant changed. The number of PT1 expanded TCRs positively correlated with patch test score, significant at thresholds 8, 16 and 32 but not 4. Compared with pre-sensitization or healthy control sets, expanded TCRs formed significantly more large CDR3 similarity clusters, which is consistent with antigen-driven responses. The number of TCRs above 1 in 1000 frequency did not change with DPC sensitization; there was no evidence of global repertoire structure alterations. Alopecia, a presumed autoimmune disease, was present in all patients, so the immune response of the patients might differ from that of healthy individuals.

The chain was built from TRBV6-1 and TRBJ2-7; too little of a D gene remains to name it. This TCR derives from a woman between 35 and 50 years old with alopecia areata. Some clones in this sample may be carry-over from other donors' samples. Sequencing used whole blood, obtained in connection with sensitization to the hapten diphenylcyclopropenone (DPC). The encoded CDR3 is CASSETAYYEQYF. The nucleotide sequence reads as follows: TGTGCCAGCAGTGAAACAGCGTACTACGAGCAGTACTTC.